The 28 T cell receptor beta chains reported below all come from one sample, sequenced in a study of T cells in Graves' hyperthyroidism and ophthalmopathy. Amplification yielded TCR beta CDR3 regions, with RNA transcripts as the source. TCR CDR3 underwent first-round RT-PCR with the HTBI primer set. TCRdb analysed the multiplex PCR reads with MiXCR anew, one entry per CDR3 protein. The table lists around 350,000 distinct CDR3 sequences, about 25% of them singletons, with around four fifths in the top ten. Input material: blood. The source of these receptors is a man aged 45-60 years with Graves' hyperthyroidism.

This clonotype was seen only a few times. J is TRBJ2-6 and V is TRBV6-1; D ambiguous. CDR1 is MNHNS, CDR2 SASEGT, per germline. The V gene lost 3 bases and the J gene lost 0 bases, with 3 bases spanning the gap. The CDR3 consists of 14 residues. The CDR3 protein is CASSESSGANVLTF. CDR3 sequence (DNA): TGTGCCAGCAGTGAGTCCTCTGGGGCCAACGTCCTGACTTTC.

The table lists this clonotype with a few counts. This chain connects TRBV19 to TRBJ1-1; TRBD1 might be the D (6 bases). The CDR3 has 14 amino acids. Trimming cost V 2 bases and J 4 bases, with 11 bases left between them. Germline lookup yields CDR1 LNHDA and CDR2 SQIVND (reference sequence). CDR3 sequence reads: CASSISGVRTEAFF. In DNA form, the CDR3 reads TGTGCCAGTAGTATATCAGGGGTGCGCACTGAAGCTTTCTTT.

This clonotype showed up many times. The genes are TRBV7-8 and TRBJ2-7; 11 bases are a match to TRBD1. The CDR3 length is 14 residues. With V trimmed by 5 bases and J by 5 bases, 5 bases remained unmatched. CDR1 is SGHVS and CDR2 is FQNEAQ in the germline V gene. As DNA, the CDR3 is TGTGCCAGCAGCCTAAGGGACAGGGGGGACGAGCAGTACTTC. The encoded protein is CASSLRDRGDEQYF. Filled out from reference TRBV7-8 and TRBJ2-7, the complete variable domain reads GAGVSQSPRYKVAKRGQDVALRCDPISGHVSLFWYQQALGQGPEFLTYFQNEAQLDKSGLPSDRFFAERPEGSVSTLKIQRTQQEDSAVYLCASSLRDRGDEQYFGPGTRLTVT.

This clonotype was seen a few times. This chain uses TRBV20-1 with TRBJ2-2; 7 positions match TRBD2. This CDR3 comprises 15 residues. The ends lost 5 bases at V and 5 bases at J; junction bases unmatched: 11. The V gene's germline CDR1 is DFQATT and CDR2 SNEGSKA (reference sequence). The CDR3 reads CSALGLGRDTGELFF. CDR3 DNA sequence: TGCAGTGCTTTAGGACTAGGGAGAGATACCGGGGAGCTGTTTTTT.

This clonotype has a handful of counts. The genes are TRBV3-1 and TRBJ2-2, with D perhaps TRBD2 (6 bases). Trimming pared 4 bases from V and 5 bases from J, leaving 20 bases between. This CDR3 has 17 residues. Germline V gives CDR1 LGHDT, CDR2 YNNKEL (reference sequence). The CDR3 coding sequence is TGTGCCAGCAGCCCCACCCGGTCGGGAGTGGGAACCGGGGAGCTGTTTTTT. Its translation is CASSPTRSGVGTGELFF.

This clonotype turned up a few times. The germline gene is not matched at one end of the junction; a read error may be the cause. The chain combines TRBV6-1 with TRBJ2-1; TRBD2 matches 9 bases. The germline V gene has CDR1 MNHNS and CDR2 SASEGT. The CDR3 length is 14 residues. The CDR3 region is CASSVAGAYSEQFF. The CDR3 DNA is TGTGCCAGCAGTGTAGCGGGAGCATACAGTGAGCAGTTCTTC.

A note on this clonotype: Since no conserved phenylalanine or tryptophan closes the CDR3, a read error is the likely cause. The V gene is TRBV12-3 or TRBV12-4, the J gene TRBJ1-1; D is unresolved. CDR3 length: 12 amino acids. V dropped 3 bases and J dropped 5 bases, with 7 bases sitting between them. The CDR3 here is CASSFQSTEAFL. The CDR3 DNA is TGTGCCAGCAGTTTTCAGAGTACTGAAGCTTTCCTT.

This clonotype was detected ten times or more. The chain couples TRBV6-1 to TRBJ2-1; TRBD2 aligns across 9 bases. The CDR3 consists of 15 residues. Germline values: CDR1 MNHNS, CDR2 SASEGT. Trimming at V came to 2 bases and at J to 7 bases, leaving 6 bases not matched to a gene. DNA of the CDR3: TGTGCCAGCAGTGAAATAGCGGGAGAGTGGAATGAGCAGTTCTTC. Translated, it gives CASSEIAGEWNEQFF.

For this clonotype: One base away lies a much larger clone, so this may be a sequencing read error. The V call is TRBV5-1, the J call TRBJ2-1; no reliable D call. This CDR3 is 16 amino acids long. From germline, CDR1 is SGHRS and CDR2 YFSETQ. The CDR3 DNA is TGCGCCAGCAGCTTGTCCTTCTCCAGCTCCTGCAATGAGCAGTTCTTC. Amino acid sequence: CASSLSFSSSCNEQFF.

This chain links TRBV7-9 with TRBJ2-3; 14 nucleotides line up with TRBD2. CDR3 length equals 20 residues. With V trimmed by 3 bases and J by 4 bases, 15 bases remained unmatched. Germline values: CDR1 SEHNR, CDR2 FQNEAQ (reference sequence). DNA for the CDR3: TGTGCCAGCAGCTTCGTGGGGACTAGCGGGAGTTTGATTGGGCCAGATACGCAGTATTTT. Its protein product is CASSFVGTSGSLIGPDTQYF.

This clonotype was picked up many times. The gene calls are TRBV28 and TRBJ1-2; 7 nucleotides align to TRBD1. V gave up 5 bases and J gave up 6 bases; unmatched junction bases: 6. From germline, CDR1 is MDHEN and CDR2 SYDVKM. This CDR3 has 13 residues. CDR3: CASSLGTENGYTF. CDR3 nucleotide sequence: TGTGCCAGCAGTCTGGGGACAGAAAATGGCTACACCTTC.

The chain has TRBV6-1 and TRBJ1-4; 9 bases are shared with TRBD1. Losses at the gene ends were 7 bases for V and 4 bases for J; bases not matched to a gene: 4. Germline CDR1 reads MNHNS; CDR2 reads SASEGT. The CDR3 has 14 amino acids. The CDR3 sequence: CASKRDRVNEKLFF. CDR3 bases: TGTGCCAGCAAGAGGGACAGGGTTAATGAAAAACTGTTTTTT.

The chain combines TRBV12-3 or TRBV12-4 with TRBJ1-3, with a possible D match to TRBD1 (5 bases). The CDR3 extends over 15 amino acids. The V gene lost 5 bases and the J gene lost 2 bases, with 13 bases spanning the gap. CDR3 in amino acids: CASSRGTTTGNTIYF. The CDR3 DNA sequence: TGTGCCAGCAGTCGCGGGACTACAACTGGAAACACCATATATTTT.

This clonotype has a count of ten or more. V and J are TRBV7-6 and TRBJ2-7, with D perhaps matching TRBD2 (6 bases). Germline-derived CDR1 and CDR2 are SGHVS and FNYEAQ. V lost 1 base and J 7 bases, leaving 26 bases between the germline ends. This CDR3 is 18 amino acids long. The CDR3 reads CASSLGGFLEGHLSEQYF. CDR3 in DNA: TGTGCCAGCAGCTTAGGAGGTTTTTTGGAGGGGCACCTCTCGGAGCAGTACTTC. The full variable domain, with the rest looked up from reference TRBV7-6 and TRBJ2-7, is GAGVSQSPRYKVTKRGQDVALRCDPISGHVSLYWYRQALGQGPEFLTYFNYEAQQDKSGLPNDRFSAERPEGSISTLTIQRTEQRDSAMYRCASSLGGFLEGHLSEQYFGPGTRLTVT.

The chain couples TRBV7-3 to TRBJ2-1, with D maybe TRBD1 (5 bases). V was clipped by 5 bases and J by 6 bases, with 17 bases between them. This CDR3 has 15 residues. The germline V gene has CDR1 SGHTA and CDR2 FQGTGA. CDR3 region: CASSPYMGQGNEQFF. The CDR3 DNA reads TGTGCCAGCAGCCCCTATATGGGGCAGGGCAATGAGCAGTTCTTC.

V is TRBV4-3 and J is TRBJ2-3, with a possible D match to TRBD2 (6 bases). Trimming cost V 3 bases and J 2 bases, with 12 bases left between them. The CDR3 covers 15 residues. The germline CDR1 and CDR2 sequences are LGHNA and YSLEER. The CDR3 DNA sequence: TGCGCCAGCAGCCAGCTTAGCGGAAACACAGATACGCAGTATTTT. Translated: CASSQLSGNTDTQYF.

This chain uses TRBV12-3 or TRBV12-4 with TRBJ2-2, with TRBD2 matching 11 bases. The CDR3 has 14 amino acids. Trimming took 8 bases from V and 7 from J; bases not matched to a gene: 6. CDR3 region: CASYRTSGYGELFF. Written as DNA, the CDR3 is TGTGCCAGCTACCGGACTAGCGGGTACGGGGAGCTGTTTTTT.

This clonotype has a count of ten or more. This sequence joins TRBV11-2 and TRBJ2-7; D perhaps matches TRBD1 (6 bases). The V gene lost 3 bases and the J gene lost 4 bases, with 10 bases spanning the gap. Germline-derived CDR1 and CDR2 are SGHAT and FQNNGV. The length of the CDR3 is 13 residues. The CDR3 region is CASSLGQKYEQYF. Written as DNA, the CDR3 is TGTGCCAGCAGCTTGGGACAAAAATACGAGCAGTACTTC.

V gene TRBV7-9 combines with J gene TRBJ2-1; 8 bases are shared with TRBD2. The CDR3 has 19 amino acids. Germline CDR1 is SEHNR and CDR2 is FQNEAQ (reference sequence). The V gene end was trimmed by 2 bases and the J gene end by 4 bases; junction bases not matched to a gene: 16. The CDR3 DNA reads TGTGCCAGCAGCTTACTGCGGGGGGTCGCGATGGGGGTTTACAATGAGCAGTTCTTC. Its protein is CASSLLRGVAMGVYNEQFF.

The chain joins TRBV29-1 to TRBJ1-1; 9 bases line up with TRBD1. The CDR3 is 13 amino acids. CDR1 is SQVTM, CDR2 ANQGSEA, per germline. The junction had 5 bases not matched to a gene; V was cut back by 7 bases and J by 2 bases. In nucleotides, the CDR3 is TGCAGCGAATACAGGGGGCTCAACACTGAAGCTTTCTTT. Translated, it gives CSEYRGLNTEAFF.

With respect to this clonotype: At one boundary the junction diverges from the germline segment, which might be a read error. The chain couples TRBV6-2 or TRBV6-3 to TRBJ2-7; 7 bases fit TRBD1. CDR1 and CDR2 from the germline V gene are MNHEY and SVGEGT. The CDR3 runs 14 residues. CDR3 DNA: TGTGTCAGCAGTCGACAGGGTAGAACCTACGAGCAGTACTTC. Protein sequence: CVSSRQGRTYEQYF.

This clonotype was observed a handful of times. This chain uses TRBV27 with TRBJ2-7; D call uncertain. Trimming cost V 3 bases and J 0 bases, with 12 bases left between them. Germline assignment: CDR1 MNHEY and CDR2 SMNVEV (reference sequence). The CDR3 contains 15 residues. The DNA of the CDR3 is TGTGCCAGCAGTTTCCGGACCGCTAGCTCCTACGAGCAGTACTTC. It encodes CASSFRTASSYEQYF.

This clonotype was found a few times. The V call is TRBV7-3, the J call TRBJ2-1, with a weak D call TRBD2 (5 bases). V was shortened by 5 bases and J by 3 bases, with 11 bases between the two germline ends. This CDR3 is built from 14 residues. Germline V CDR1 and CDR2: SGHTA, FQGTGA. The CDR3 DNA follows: TGTGCCAGCAGCCCTAATCGGGGCTACAATGAGCAGTTCTTC. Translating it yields CASSPNRGYNEQFF.

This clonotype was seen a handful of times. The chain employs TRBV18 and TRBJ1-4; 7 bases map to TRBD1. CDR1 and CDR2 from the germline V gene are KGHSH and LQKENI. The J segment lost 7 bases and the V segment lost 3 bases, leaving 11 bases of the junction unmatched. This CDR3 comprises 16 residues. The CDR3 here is CASSPPPTGLSEKLFF. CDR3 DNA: TGTGCCAGCTCACCCCCACCGACAGGGTTGTCTGAAAAACTGTTTTTT.

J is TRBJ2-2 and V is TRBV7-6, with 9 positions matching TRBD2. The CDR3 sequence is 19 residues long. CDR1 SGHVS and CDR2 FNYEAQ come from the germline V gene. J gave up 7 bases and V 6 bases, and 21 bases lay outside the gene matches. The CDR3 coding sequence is TGTGCCAGCAGACGTTCTTTTGGGGGCGAGGGACTAGCCGACGGGGAGCTGTTTTTT. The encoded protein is CASRRSFGGEGLADGELFF.

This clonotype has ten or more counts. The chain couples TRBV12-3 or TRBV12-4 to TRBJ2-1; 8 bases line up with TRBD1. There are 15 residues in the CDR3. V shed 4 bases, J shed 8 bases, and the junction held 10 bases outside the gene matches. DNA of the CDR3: TGTGCCAGCAGTTCCCCCGAGGACAGGGTCGATGAGCAGTTCTTC. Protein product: CASSSPEDRVDEQFF.

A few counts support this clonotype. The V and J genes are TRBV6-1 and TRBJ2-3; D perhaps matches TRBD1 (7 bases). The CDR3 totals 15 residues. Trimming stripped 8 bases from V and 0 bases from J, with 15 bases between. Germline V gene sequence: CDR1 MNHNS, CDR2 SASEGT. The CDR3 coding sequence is TGTGCCAGCGGCACAGGGGACTCTAGCACAGATACGCAGTATTTT. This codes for CASGTGDSSTDTQYF.

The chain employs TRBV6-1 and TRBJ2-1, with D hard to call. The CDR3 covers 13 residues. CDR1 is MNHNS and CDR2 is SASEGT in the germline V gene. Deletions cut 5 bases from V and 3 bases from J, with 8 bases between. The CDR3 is CASSIVSYNEQFF. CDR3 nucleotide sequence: TGTGCCAGCAGTATTGTGAGCTACAATGAGCAGTTCTTC.